What follows describes a single TCR beta chain. The CDR3 loop spans 16 amino acids. Per the germline V gene, CDR1 is SGHTS and CDR2 is YDEGEE. V trimming: 3 bases; J trimming: 1 base; junction bases outside the gene matches: 5. The data derive from a study of blood T cell repertoires in COVID-19. Across the whole study: Sites in the United States, Italy and Spain provided acute and convalescent COVID-19 samples. Sources were T cells, B-cell-depleted T cells, or PBMCs; the material itself was cDNA or gDNA.

Per the study methods: Reference gene primer amplification in the assay estimated nucleated cell counts. Measured with immunoSEQ multiplex PCR; TCRdb has only the in-frame clones, and not every one. The DNA was the basis for D and trimming; V, J and clone size are from that table. Altogether 110,000 to 150,000 clones are present, 78% being singletons, with the ten largest covering around 1.8%. The specimen was peripheral blood. The rearrangement joins TRBV5-8 to TRBJ2-4, with TRBD1 matching over 9 bases. The TCR originated in a woman aged 60-70 years with acute or convalescent COVID-19. CDR3 sequence reads: CASSWDRDGAKNIQYF. The CDR3 DNA reads as TGTGCCAGCAGCTGGGACAGGGATGGGGCCAAAAACATTCAGTACTTC.